This T cell receptor (beta chain) comes out of a study of blood T cell repertoires in COVID-19. Turning to the study itself: Material from acute and convalescent COVID-19 was sourced from the United States, Italy and Spain.

From germline, CDR1 is LNHDA and CDR2 SQIVND (reference sequence). CDR3 length equals 14 residues. After removal of 6 bases from V and 1 base from J, the junction contained 4 bases not matched to a gene. Data came from immunoSEQ multiplex PCR; TCRdb stores just in-frame clones and leaves some out. The sample records 400,000 or so clones, around 90% being singletons. Participants were aged about 18 to 90 years, lived in about two dozen US areas, and enrolled virtually. For recovered donors of Cohort 3, there were two negative PCRs, clearance, or symptom resolution. The V and J genes are TRBV19 and TRBJ2-3; 7 bases agree with TRBD1. This clonotype was obtained from a man aged 18 to 30 who had recovered from COVID-19. Sequencing was done on a sample of PBMCs or T cells enriched from blood (not recorded which). This chain's CDR3 is CASRPGQGTDTQYF. The CDR3 DNA follows: TGTGCCAGTAGGCCCGGACAGGGCACAGATACGCAGTATTTT.